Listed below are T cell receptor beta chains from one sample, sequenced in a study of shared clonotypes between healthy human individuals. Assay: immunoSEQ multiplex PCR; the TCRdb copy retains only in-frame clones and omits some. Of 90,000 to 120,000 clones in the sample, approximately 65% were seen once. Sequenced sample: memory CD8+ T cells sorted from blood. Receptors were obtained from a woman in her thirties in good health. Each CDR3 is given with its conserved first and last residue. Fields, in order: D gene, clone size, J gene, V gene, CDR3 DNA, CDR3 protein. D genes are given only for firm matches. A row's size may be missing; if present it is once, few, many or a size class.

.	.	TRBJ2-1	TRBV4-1	TGCGCCAGCAGCCATCTCAGGAGAAATGAGCAGTTCTTC	CASSHLRRNEQFF
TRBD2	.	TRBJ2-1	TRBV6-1	TGTGCCAGCAGTGAAGCAGTCGGGGGGTATGAGCAGTTCTTC	CASSEAVGGYEQFF
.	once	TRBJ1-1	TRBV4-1	TGCGCCAGCAGCCAAGGGGTCCTCCAAGCAACCATGAACACTGAAGCTTTCTTT	CASSQGVLQATMNTEAFF
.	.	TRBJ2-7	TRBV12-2	TGTGCAAGTCGCTGCTCCAACCTAGCGGGAGCAGTGGACGAGCAGTACTTC	CASRCSNLAGAVDEQYF
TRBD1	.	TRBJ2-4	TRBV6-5	TGTGCCAGCAGTTACAGGGACAGGGTACACATTCAGTACTTC	CASSYRDRVHIQYF
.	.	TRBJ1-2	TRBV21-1	TGTGCCACGACAGGTAACTATGGCTACACCTTC	CATTGNYGYTF
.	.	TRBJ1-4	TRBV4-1	TGCGCCAGCAGCCAGGCCCTCCGAGAAAAACTGTTTTTT	CASSQALREKLFF
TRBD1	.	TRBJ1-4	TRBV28	TGTGCCAGCAGTCTGACCTTCGCCGGGACAGGGGAACCAACTAATGAAAAACTGTTTTTT	CASSLTFAGTGEPTNEKLFF
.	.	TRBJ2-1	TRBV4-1	TGCGCCAGCAGCCAGACCGCTACACCTAGCTCCTACAATGAGCAGTTCTTC	CASSQTATPSSYNEQFF
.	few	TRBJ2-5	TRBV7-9	TGTGCCAGCAGCCCTAGTTCTGAGGGTTTAGTGTCGGAGACCCAGTACTTC	CASSPSSEGLVSETQYF
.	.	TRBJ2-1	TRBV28	TGTGCCAGCAGTGGAAGCTGGGGTGAGCAGTTCTTC	CASSGSWGEQFF
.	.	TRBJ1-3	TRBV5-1	TGCGCCAGCAGCTTGTGGGGTTACGGAAACACCATATATTTT	CASSLWGYGNTIYF
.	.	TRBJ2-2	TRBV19	TGTGCCAGTAGTTCGCCCGGGGAGCTGTTTTTT	CASSSPGELFF
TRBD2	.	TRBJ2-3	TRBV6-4	TGTGCCAGCAGCCCGACTGGGCTAGCGGAAGCAGATACGCAGTATTTT	CASSPTGLAEADTQYF
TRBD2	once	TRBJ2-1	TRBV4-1	TGCGCCAGCAGCCAAGAACGGTTCAGCGGGAGGGCCCTCAAGGACACGGATGAGCAGTTCTTC	CASSQERFSGRALKDTDEQFF
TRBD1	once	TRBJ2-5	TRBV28	TGTGCCAGCAGTCACAGGGGGCGCGAGACCCAGTACTTC	CASSHRGRETQYF
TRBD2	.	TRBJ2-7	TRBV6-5	TGTGCCAGCAGTTACTCTTTTTGGCGGGAGTCTTACGAGCAGTACTTC	CASSYSFWRESYEQYF
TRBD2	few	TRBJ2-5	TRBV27	TGTGCCAGCAGTTCCGGACTAGCGGGAGCGTTAGGGACCCAGTACTTC	CASSSGLAGALGTQYF
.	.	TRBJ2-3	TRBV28	TGTGCCAGCAGTTTCTCAGACTGGAGCACAGATACGCAGTATTTT	CASSFSDWSTDTQYF
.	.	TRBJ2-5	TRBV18	TGTGCCAGCTCACTACAAACCACACTAGAGACCCAGTACTTC	CASSLQTTLETQYF
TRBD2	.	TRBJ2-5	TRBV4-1	TGCGCCAGCAGCCTCTATAAACTAGCGGGAGACTGGGAGACCCAGTACTTC	CASSLYKLAGDWETQYF
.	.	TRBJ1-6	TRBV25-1	TGTGCCAGCAGTGAACAGGGGTCTAATTCACCCCTCCACTTT	CASSEQGSNSPLHF
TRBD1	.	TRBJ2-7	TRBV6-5	TGTGCCAGCGGACCGATCAGGGGGCGCCCCTACGAGCAGTACTTC	CASGPIRGRPYEQYF
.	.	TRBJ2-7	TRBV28	TGTGCCAGCACCAAGGGCGGAGATATGTACGAGCAGTACTTC	CASTKGGDMYEQYF
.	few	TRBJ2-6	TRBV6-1	TGTGCCAGCAGTGAAGAAGGGAGCTCTGGGGCCAACGTCCTGACTTTC	CASSEEGSSGANVLTF
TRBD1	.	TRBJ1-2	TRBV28	TGTGGTACGGTTGGGGTGACAGGGGGCGTCGAGGGCTACACCTTC	CGTVGVTGGVEGYTF